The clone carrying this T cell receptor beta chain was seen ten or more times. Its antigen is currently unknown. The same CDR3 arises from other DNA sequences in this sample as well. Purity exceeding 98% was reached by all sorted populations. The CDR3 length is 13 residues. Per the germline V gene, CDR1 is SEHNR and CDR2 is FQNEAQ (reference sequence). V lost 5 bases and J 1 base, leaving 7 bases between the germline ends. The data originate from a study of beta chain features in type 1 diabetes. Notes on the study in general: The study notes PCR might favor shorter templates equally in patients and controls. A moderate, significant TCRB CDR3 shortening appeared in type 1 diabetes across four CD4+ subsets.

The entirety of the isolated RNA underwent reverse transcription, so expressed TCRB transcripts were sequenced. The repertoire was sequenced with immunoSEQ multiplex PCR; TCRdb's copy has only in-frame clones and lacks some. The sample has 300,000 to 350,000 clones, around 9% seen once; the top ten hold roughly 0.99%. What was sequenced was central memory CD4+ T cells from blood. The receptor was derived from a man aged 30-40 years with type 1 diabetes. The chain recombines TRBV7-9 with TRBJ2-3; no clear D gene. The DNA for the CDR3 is TGTGCCAGCAGCCCGATGGGCACAGATACGCAGTATTTT. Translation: CASSPMGTDTQYF.